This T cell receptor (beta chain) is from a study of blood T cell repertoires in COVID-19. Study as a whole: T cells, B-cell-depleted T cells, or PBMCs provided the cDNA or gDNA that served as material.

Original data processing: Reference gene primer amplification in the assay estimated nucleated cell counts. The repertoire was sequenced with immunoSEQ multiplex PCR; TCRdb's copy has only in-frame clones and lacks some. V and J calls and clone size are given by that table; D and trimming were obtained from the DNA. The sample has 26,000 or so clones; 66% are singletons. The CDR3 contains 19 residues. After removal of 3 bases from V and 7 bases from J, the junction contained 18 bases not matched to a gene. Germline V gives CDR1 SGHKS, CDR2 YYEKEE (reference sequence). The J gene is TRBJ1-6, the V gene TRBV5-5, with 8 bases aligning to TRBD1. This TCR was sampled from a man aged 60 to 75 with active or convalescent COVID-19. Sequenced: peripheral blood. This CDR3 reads CASSSSQPGTGLGNSPLHF. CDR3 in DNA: TGTGCCAGCAGCTCGAGCCAACCCGGGACAGGCCTGGGGAATTCACCCCTCCACTTT.